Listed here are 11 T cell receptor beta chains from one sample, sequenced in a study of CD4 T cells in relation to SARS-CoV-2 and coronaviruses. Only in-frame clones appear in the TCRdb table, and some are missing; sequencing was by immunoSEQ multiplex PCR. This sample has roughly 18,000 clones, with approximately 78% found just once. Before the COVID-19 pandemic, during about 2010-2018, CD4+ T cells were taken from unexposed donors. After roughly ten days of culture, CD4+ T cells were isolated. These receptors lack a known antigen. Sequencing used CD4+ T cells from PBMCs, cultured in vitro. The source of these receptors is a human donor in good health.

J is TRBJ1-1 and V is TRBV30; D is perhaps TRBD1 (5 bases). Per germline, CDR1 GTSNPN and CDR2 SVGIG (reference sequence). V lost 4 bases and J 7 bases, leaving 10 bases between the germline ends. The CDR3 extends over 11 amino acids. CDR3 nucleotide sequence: TGTGCCTGGACCCAGGGAGTTGAAGCTTTCTTT. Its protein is CAWTQGVEAFF.

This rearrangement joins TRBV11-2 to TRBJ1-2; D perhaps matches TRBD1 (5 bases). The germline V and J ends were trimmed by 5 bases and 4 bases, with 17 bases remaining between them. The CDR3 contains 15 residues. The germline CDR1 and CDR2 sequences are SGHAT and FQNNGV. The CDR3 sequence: CASSATGQGPYGYTF. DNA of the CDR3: TGTGCCAGCAGCGCCACCGGCCAGGGTCCCTATGGCTACACCTTC.

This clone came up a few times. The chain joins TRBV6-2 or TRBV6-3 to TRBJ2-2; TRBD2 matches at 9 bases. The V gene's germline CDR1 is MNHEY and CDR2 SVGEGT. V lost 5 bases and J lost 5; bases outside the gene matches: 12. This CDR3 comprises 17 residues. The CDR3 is CASSGRLAAPRTGELFF. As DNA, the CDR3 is TGTGCCAGCAGTGGGAGACTAGCGGCGCCGCGGACCGGGGAGCTGTTTTTT.

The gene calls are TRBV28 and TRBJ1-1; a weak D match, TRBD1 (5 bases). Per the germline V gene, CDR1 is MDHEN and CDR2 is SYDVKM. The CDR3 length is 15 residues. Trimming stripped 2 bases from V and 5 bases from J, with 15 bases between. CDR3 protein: CASSLQDGGWTEAFF. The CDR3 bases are TGTGCCAGCAGTTTACAGGACGGGGGTTGGACTGAAGCTTTCTTT.

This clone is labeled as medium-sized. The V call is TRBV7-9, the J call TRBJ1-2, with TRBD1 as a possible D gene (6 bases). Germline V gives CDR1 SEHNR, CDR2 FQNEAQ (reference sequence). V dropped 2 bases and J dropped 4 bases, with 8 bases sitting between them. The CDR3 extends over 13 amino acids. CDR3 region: CASSLTDSYGYTF. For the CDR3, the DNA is TGTGCCAGCAGCTTAACGGACAGCTATGGCTACACCTTC.

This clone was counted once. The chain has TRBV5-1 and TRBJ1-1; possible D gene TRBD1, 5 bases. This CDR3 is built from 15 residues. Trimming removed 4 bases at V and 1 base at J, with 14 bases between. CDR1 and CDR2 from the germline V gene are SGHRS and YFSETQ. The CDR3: CASSMEGPPNTEAFF. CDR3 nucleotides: TGCGCCAGCAGCATGGAGGGACCCCCGAACACTGAAGCTTTCTTT.

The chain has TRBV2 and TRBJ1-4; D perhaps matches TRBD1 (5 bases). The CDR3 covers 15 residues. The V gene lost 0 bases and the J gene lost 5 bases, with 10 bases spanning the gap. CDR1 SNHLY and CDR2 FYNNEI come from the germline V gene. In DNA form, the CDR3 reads TGTGCCAGCAGTGAAGCCGGGACGGGGAATGAAAAACTGTTTTTT. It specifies CASSEAGTGNEKLFF.

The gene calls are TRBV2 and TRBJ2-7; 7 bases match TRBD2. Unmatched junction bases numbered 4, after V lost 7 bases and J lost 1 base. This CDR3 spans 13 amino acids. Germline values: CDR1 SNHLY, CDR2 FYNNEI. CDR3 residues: CASTASGSYEQYF. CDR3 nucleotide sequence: TGTGCCAGCACAGCTAGCGGATCCTACGAGCAGTACTTC.

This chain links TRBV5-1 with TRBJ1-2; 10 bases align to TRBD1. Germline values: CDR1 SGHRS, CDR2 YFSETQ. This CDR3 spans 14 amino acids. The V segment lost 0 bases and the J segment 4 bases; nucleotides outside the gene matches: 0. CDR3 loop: CASSLGDRGYGYTF. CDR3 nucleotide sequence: TGCGCCAGCAGCTTGGGGGACAGGGGCTATGGCTACACCTTC.

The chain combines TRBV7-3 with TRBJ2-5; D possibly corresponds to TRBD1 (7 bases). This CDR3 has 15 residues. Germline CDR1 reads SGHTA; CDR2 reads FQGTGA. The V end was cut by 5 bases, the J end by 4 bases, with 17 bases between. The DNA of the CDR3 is TGTGCCAGCAGCCAATCAGGGGGGAGCGGAGAGACCCAGTACTTC. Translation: CASSQSGGSGETQYF.

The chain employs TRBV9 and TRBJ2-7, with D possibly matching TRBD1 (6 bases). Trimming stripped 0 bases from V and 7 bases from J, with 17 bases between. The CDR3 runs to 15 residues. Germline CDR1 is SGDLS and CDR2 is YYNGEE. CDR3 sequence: CASSVATGNRGEQYF. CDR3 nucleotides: TGTGCCAGCAGCGTAGCTACAGGGAACCGAGGGGAGCAGTACTTC.